A selection of T cell receptor beta chains follows, all from one sample in a study of T-cell reconstitution after alpha-beta-depleted transplantation in children. MiXCR was run by TCRdb on the PCR reads, yielding one entry per CDR3 protein. The sample shows roughly 150,000 distinct CDR3 sequences, around 10% of them seen only once. This specimen was PBMCs, taken before TCRalphabeta/CD19-depleted stem cell transplant. These receptors all stem from a boy younger than 10 with acute myeloid leukemia, due to receive a stem cell transplant. CDR3s include the opening cysteine and the closing phenylalanine or tryptophan. D genes are given only for firm matches. Not all rows give a size; the values are once, few, many and, for expanded clones, a class.

size: many
V: TRBV4-1
J: TRBJ2-3
D: TRBD2
DNA: TGCGCCAGCAGCCAAGATGAGCTAGCGGGGGGCCCAGATACGCAGTATTTT
CDR3: CASSQDELAGGPDTQYF

size: NA
V: TRBV11-2
J: TRBJ1-1
D: TRBD1
DNA: TGTGCCAGCAGCTTTCTAGACAGGGGGTGGACTGAAGCTTTCTTT
CDR3: CASSFLDRGWTEAFF

size: many
V: TRBV12-3/TRBV12-4
J: TRBJ1-5
D: TRBD1
DNA: TGTGCCAGCAGTTTAGGGGACAGTCTGAATCAGCCCCAGCATTTT
CDR3: CASSLGDSLNQPQHF

size: many
V: TRBV5-1
J: TRBJ2-7
D: TRBD2
DNA: TGCGCCAGCAGCTGGGGGGGGACTAGCGTTCTCATCGAGCAGTACTTC
CDR3: CASSWGGTSVLIEQYF

size: many
V: TRBV20-1
J: TRBJ2-5
D: TRBD1
DNA: TGCAGTGCTCCTCTGGGGACAGGGGGAACAGAGACCCAGTACTTC
CDR3: CSAPLGTGGTETQYF

size: many
V: TRBV5-1
J: TRBJ2-5
D: NA
DNA: TGCGCCAGCAGCTCCCTTGGCGGGGGCACCCAAGAGACCCAGTACTTC
CDR3: CASSSLGGGTQETQYF

size: NA
V: TRBV6-4
J: TRBJ1-4
D: NA
DNA: TGTGCCTTCAGTTCAGGGCAGCGATTTGCAACTAATGAAAAACTGTTTTTT
CDR3: CAFSSGQRFATNEKLFF

size: many
V: TRBV20-1
J: TRBJ1-3
D: NA
DNA: TGCAGTGCTAGCGGCCTTCGAAACACCATATATTTT
CDR3: CSASGLRNTIYF

size: many
V: TRBV5-1
J: TRBJ2-3
D: TRBD2
DNA: TGCGCCAGCAGATACCCGGGACTAGGACGACCAGATACGCAGTATTTT
CDR3: CASRYPGLGRPDTQYF

size: many
V: TRBV27
J: TRBJ1-2
D: NA
DNA: TGTGCCAGCGGCAGGGACATGTACTATGGCTACACCTTC
CDR3: CASGRDMYYGYTF

size: many
V: TRBV20-1
J: TRBJ2-6
D: NA
DNA: TGCAGTGCCTTGGCTGGGGCCAACGTCCTGACTTTC
CDR3: CSALAGANVLTF

size: many
V: TRBV7-8
J: TRBJ2-3
D: NA
DNA: TGTGCCAGCAGCTTAGAGGCCAGGAGCACAGATACGCAGTATTTT
CDR3: CASSLEARSTDTQYF

size: many
V: TRBV5-1
J: TRBJ1-4
D: NA
DNA: TGCGCCAGCAGTCTCGGACAGACAAATGAAAAACTGTTTTTT
CDR3: CASSLGQTNEKLFF

size: many
V: TRBV6-1
J: TRBJ2-2
D: NA
DNA: TGTGCCAGCAGTGCAGGACCTACTGGCGGGGAGCTGTTTTTT
CDR3: CASSAGPTGGELFF

size: many
V: TRBV20-1
J: TRBJ2-1
D: TRBD2
DNA: TGCAGTGCTACCAGGGGACTAGCCTACAATGAGCAGTTCTTC
CDR3: CSATRGLAYNEQFF

size: many
V: TRBV7-3
J: TRBJ2-5
D: NA
DNA: TGTGCCAGCAGCTCATCTCGGACGGGGACCCAGTACTTC
CDR3: CASSSSRTGTQYF

size: many
V: TRBV5-1
J: TRBJ2-7
D: NA
DNA: TGCGCCAGCAGCTTGGGGGTCACCACAGAGCAGTACTTC
CDR3: CASSLGVTTEQYF

size: many
V: TRBV20-1
J: TRBJ1-4
D: NA
DNA: TGCAGTGCTAGAGATCTTGGGGGAAAACTGTTTTTT
CDR3: CSARDLGGKLFF

size: many
V: TRBV5-1
J: TRBJ2-7
D: NA
DNA: TGCGCCAGCAGTCCTTTCTCGGGACACCACTCCTACGAGCAGTACTTC
CDR3: CASSPFSGHHSYEQYF

size: many
V: TRBV27
J: TRBJ2-7
D: NA
DNA: TGTGCCAGCAGTCCGACTAGGGCCTACGAGCAGTACTTC
CDR3: CASSPTRAYEQYF

size: many
V: TRBV20-1
J: TRBJ2-2
D: TRBD1
DNA: TGCAGTGCTGCCAGGGGGCAGGGCGGGGAGCTGTTTTTT
CDR3: CSAARGQGGELFF

size: many
V: TRBV20-1
J: TRBJ1-4
D: TRBD1
DNA: TGCAGTGCTAGAGATGCTGGACAGGGGATTCAAATATGGAAAGAAAAACTGTTTTTT
CDR3: CSARDAGQGIQIWKEKLFF

size: many
V: TRBV20-1
J: TRBJ2-5
D: NA
DNA: TGCAGTGCGCTAGCGTGGAGTTTGGCCCAAGAGACCCAGTACTTC
CDR3: CSALAWSLAQETQYF

size: NA
V: TRBV5-6
J: TRBJ2-1
D: NA
DNA: TGTGCCAGCAGCTTGGCGGAAATTCAGGGGAATGAGCAGTTCTTC
CDR3: CASSLAEIQGNEQFF

size: many
V: TRBV5-1
J: TRBJ1-1
D: NA
DNA: TGCGCCAGCACCACCGAGGAACAGGCTGAAGCTTTCTTT
CDR3: CASTTEEQAEAFF

size: many
V: TRBV7-9
J: TRBJ2-5
D: NA
DNA: TGTGCCAGCAGCTTCGGGGGATGGGAGACCCAGTACTTC
CDR3: CASSFGGWETQYF

size: many
V: TRBV2
J: TRBJ1-2
D: TRBD1
DNA: TGTGCCAGCAGGGGACAGGGTTCCACCTTC
CDR3: CASRGQGSTF

size: many
V: TRBV5-1
J: TRBJ2-2
D: TRBD2
DNA: TGCGCCAGCAGCTTCCCTATAGCGGGACGGAACACCGGGGAGCTGTTTTTT
CDR3: CASSFPIAGRNTGELFF

size: many
V: TRBV29-1
J: TRBJ2-7
D: TRBD1
DNA: TGCAGCGTGGCCGGGACAGGGGAACCGGGGGAGCAGTACTTC
CDR3: CSVAGTGEPGEQYF

size: many
V: TRBV5-1
J: TRBJ2-3
D: NA
DNA: TGCGCCAGCAGCTTGGTAGGCTCCCCCACAGATACGCAGTATTTT
CDR3: CASSLVGSPTDTQYF

size: many
V: TRBV12-3/TRBV12-4
J: TRBJ2-7
D: NA
DNA: TGTGCCAGCAGTTTAGCCGGGACCTTGGGCTCCTACGAGCAGTACTTC
CDR3: CASSLAGTLGSYEQYF

size: many
V: TRBV20-1
J: TRBJ1-2
D: TRBD1
DNA: TGCAGTGCTACCCAACAGGGGGCAGGCTATGGCTACACCTTC
CDR3: CSATQQGAGYGYTF

size: many
V: TRBV3-1
J: TRBJ2-2
D: TRBD2
DNA: TGTGCCAGCAGCCAAGTTGCTAGCGGAGCGAACACCGGGGAGCTGTTTTTT
CDR3: CASSQVASGANTGELFF

size: NA
V: TRBV20-1
J: TRBJ1-4
D: TRBD1
DNA: TGCAGTGCGTCTGGGACAGGGCGGAAACTGTTTTTT
CDR3: CSASGTGRKLFF

size: once
V: TRBV20-1
J: TRBJ1-1
D: NA
DNA: TGCAGTGCTAGAGATGACAGCGGGAGGACTGAAGCTTTCTTT
CDR3: CSARDDSGRTEAFF

size: many
V: TRBV3-1
J: TRBJ2-2
D: TRBD2
DNA: TGTGCCAGCAGCCAAGATCGGGGACTAGCGGGAGGTAAAGGGGAGCTGTTTTTT
CDR3: CASSQDRGLAGGKGELFF

size: many
V: TRBV7-2
J: TRBJ1-3
D: NA
DNA: TGTGCCAGCAGCTCCGGCGCGAACACCATATATTTT
CDR3: CASSSGANTIYF

size: many
V: TRBV7-8
J: TRBJ2-7
D: TRBD1
DNA: TGTGCCAGCAGTCAAACTCCGGGACAGTTCCTCAGTACCTACGAGCAGTACTTC
CDR3: CASSQTPGQFLSTYEQYF

size: medium-sized
V: TRBV29-1
J: TRBJ2-5
D: NA
DNA: TGCAGCGTTGTTGGCTCTAAAGAGACCCAGTACTTC
CDR3: CSVVGSKETQYF

size: many
V: TRBV7-9
J: TRBJ1-2
D: TRBD1
DNA: TGTGCCAGCAGCCAGAAGACAGGGGGGGAAGGCTACACCTTC
CDR3: CASSQKTGGEGYTF

size: many
V: TRBV27
J: TRBJ2-1
D: TRBD2
DNA: TGTGCCACCTCTTGGGAGCGGGAGGGCAATGAGCAGTTCTTC
CDR3: CATSWEREGNEQFF